This T cell receptor (beta chain) was observed in a study of cytomegalovirus exposure and HLA in healthy donors. Across the study: In an early release, HLA-typed donors contributed tens of millions of unique TCR sequences. Study-level findings and limits: The study flagged some 170 TCR beta chains as cytomegalovirus-associated.

Comment on this clone: Antigen specificity is unknown.

A multiplex PCR was run with 60 Vbeta primers and 13 Jbeta primers. Some clones are missing from TCRdb's copy, which holds only in-frame ones; the method was immunoSEQ multiplex PCR. The table lists roughly 130,000 clones, more than 60% of them singletons. The specimen sequenced was PBMCs. The source is a woman aged 40 to 50 in good health and CMV-seropositive.

CDR3 bases: TGTGCCAGCAGCTGGCAGGGGAATGGCAACTATGGCTACACCTTC. This encodes CASSWQGNGNYGYTF. The chain is built from TRBV7-8 and TRBJ1-2; tentative D call: TRBD1 (6 bases). The CDR3 is 15 amino acids. V was trimmed by 4 bases and J by 2 bases, leaving 14 bases between them. Germline loops: CDR1 SGHVS, CDR2 FQNEAQ.